This TCR beta chain was retrieved from a study of blood T cell repertoires in COVID-19. The data were produced by immunoSEQ multiplex PCR, yet TCRdb's version contains in-frame clones alone and is incomplete. In the table there are some 50,000 clones, over 80% of which are singletons. V lost 0 bases to trimming and J lost 4 bases; unmatched junction nucleotides: 3. CDR3 length: 14 amino acids. From germline, CDR1 is SGHRS and CDR2 YFSETQ. Sequenced material: peripheral blood. V usage is TRBV5-1 and J usage is TRBJ1-1; 7 bases are shared with TRBD1. This TCR came from a human donor in a cohort sampled during active COVID-19. The CDR3 nucleotides are TGCGCCAGCAGCTTGGAGGGGGCTGGCACTGAAGCTTTCTTT. Translation: CASSLEGAGTEAFF.